The clone carrying this TCR beta chain has only a few counts. As yet, its antigen is unknown. TCRdb analysed the 5' RACE reads with MiXCR anew, one entry per CDR3 protein. The data hold 290,000 or so distinct CDR3 sequences, with 19% observed a single time. This sample was included in a study of T-cell memory formation after mild COVID-19. Study-wide results and limits: Cross-reactive memory appears to have joined, as suggested by some responding clones showing up in pre-infection memory.

This CDR3 is 15 amino acids long. Germline trimming cut 4 bases from V and 8 bases from J; bases unmatched to any gene: 12. Looked up from germline, CDR1 is SGHRS and CDR2 is YFSETQ. This TCR derives from a man aged 18 to 35 who had mild COVID-19 (a few samples of this study predate the infection). Cell type and time point are not known. Sequenced: PBMCs or a T cell subset sorted from them (not recorded which). The gene calls are TRBV5-1 and TRBJ2-1; the match to TRBD2 covers 7 bases. The CDR3 nucleotides read TGCGCCAGCAGCGGGGGGGTTCGGGCGAGGGATGAGCAGTTCTTC. Its translation is CASSGGVRARDEQFF.